One sample yielded the 26 T cell receptor beta chains listed below, sequenced in a study of blood T cell repertoires in COVID-19. Assay used: immunoSEQ multiplex PCR; TCRdb lists only in-frame clones, some missing. The table shows a few hundred thousand clones, with 80% to 90% occurring only once. The sample taken for sequencing was peripheral blood. The receptors were sampled from a woman between 45 and 60 years old with COVID-19, enrolled during active disease.

The genes are TRBV7-6 and TRBJ2-3; 8 nucleotides agree with TRBD2. Germline V gives CDR1 SGHVS, CDR2 FNYEAQ. The trim removed 6 bases at V and 9 bases at J, leaving 8 bases unmatched. The CDR3 extends over 13 amino acids. CDR3 nucleotides: TGTGCCAGCAGGACAACTAGCGGTTCGACGCAGTATTTT. Encoded protein: CASRTTSGSTQYF.

The count of this clone is one. The rearrangement uses TRBV6-1 and TRBJ1-5, with 9 bases aligning to TRBD1. CDR1 MNHNS and CDR2 SASEGT come from the germline V gene. The ends lost 3 bases at V and 3 bases at J; junction bases unmatched: 3. This CDR3 spans 15 amino acids. The CDR3 region has the DNA TGTGCCAGCAGTGAGGACAGGGGCAACAATCAGCCCCAGCATTTT. Protein product: CASSEDRGNNQPQHF.

The chain links TRBV5-8 to TRBJ1-2; 10 bases are shared with TRBD1. The J segment lost 0 bases and the V segment lost 4 bases, leaving 9 bases of the junction unmatched. Germline CDR1 and CDR2: SGHTS and YDEGEE. The CDR3 totals 17 residues. CDR3 amino acids: CASSRDRGSVPNYGYTF. The DNA of the CDR3 is TGTGCCAGCAGCCGGGACAGGGGTTCGGTACCTAACTATGGCTACACCTTC.

In this sample, this clone turned up a few times. The rearrangement links TRBV5-1 to TRBJ2-1, with a possible D match to TRBD2 (6 bases). CDR1 and CDR2 from the germline V gene are SGHRS and YFSETQ. The CDR3 length is 17 residues. The V and J ends lost 6 bases and 0 bases respectively, with 19 bases between them. In nucleotides, the CDR3 is TGCGCCAGCACAATTAGCGGCTCCCCGAGCTCCTACAATGAGCAGTTCTTC. Translation gives CASTISGSPSSYNEQFF.

CDR3 DNA: TGCGCCAGCAGCTTGGAACAGGGGAACTATGGCTACACCTTC. This translates into CASSLEQGNYGYTF. The chain employs TRBV5-1 and TRBJ1-2; 7 bases match TRBD1. This CDR3 comprises 14 residues. The germline V gene has CDR1 SGHRS and CDR2 YFSETQ. Unmatched junction bases numbered 1, after V lost 0 bases and J lost 2 bases. Filled out from reference TRBV5-1 and TRBJ1-2, the complete variable domain reads KAGVTQTPRYLIKTRGQQVTLSCSPISGHRSVSWYQQTPGQGLQFLFEYFSETQRNKGNFPGRFSGRQFSNSRSEMNVSTLELGDSALYLCASSLEQGNYGYTFGSGTRLTVV.

About this clone: At one end, the junction sequence differs from germline, possibly due to a read error. V usage is TRBV7-9 and J usage is TRBJ2-5, with 10 bases fitting TRBD1. Germline assignment: CDR1 SEHNR and CDR2 FQNEAQ (reference sequence). This CDR3 spans 15 amino acids. The CDR3 protein is CASSLGQGMQESQYF. In nucleotides, the CDR3 is TGTGCCAGCAGCCTGGGACAGGGGATGCAAGAGTCCCAGTACTTC.

V gene TRBV14 combines with J gene TRBJ2-2; D remains ambiguous. The CDR3 length is 16 residues. Germline V lookup: CDR1 SGHDN, CDR2 FVKESK. Trimming took off 3 bases at V and 1 base at J, with 12 bases between the two ends. The CDR3, as DNA: TGTGCCAGCAGCCATTTAAACGCAGGGAACACCGGGGAGCTGTTTTTT. Translation gives CASSHLNAGNTGELFF.

A single count supports this clone. DNA of the CDR3: TGTGCCAGTAGTATAGATCTCAGGGGGGCCGGGGAGCTGTTTTTT. Encoded protein: CASSIDLRGAGELFF. The chain joins TRBV19 to TRBJ2-2; a weak D match, TRBD1 (7 bases). Trimming shortened V by 0 bases and J by 6 bases, and 11 bases separated the two germline ends. Germline-derived CDR1 and CDR2 are LNHDA and SQIVND (reference sequence). The CDR3 is 15 residues long.

The chain combines TRBV18 with TRBJ1-1; 7 nucleotides line up with TRBD1. With V trimmed by 6 bases and J by 3 bases, 10 bases remained unmatched. The length of the CDR3 is 15 residues. CDR1 KGHSH and CDR2 LQKENI come from the germline V gene. The DNA for the CDR3 is TGTGCCAGCTCCCCCGAACAGGGACAGTACACTGAAGCTTTCTTT. It specifies CASSPEQGQYTEAFF. Variable domain in full (rest from reference TRBV18 and TRBJ1-1): NAGVMQNPRHLVRRRGQEARLRCSPMKGHSHVYWYRQLPEEGLKFMVYLQKENIIDESGMPKERFSAEFPKEGPSILRIQQVVRGDSAAYFCASSPEQGQYTEAFFGQGTRLTVV.

This sequence joins TRBV7-8 and TRBJ2-1, with 12 bases matching TRBD2. Germline V lookup: CDR1 SGHVS, CDR2 FQNEAQ. The ends lost 6 bases at V and 5 bases at J; junction bases unmatched: 5. The CDR3 contains 15 residues. Written as DNA, the CDR3 is TGTGCCAGCAGGAGGACTAGCGGGATTAACAATGAGCAGTTCTTC. It translates to CASRRTSGINNEQFF.

V gene TRBV4-2 combines with J gene TRBJ1-4; 8 nucleotides agree with TRBD1. This CDR3 is built from 16 residues. Trimming at V came to 5 bases and at J to 0 bases, leaving 5 bases not matched to a gene. Germline V gives CDR1 LGHNA, CDR2 YNFKEQ. CDR3 amino acids: CASSVNRGATNEKLFF. CDR3 nucleotides: TGTGCCAGCAGCGTTAACAGGGGGGCAACTAATGAAAAACTGTTTTTT.

The chain employs TRBV7-9 and TRBJ1-1; D is unresolved. Germline lookup yields CDR1 SEHNR and CDR2 FQNEAQ (reference sequence). The V end was cut by 2 bases, the J end by 7 bases, with 11 bases between. The CDR3 covers 13 residues. The CDR3 DNA is TGTGCCAGCAGCTTACATCGGGGAGATGAAGCTTTCTTT. Translated: CASSLHRGDEAFF.

The V call is TRBV29-1, the J call TRBJ1-1; D is perhaps TRBD1 (5 bases). Looked up from germline, CDR1 is SQVTM and CDR2 is ANQGSEA. Trimming removed 4 bases at V and 10 bases at J, with 19 bases between. The CDR3 spans 13 residues. The CDR3: CSVVSAQGRSAFF. DNA of the CDR3: TGCAGCGTTGTATCTGCCCAGGGAAGATCAGCTTTCTTT.

DNA for the CDR3: TGCGCCAGCAGCTTGGGTTTGTCGGGAGGTTGGGATACGCAGTATTTT. Its translation: CASSLGLSGGWDTQYF. The chain joins TRBV5-1 to TRBJ2-3; 7 nucleotides match TRBD2. The CDR3 extends over 16 amino acids. In germline, CDR1 is SGHRS, CDR2 YFSETQ. J lost 6 bases, V lost 0 bases, and 10 bases had no gene match.

This clone has just a few counts. The chain joins TRBV20-1 to TRBJ2-1; TRBD2 matches at 8 bases. This CDR3 has 15 residues. V was pared by 3 bases and J by 2 bases, with 6 bases of the junction left unmatched. CDR1 and CDR2 (germline): DFQATT, SNEGSKA (reference sequence). CDR3 sequence: CSASVGRGAYNEQFF. DNA for the CDR3: TGCAGTGCTAGTGTCGGGCGGGGGGCCTACAATGAGCAGTTCTTC.

The chain employs TRBV29-1 and TRBJ2-7, with a possible D match to TRBD1 (6 bases). This CDR3 has 14 amino acids. In germline, CDR1 is SQVTM, CDR2 ANQGSEA. Trimming shortened V by 1 base and J by 6 bases, and 16 bases separated the two germline ends. The CDR3 DNA is TGCAGCGTTGAAGGGGGCAGGGGTGTTTCCGAGCAGTACTTC. It encodes CSVEGGRGVSEQYF.

This rearrangement joins TRBV3-1 (or the pseudogene TRBV3-2) to TRBJ2-3; 7 bases agree with TRBD1. The ends lost 6 bases at V and 4 bases at J; junction bases unmatched: 7. Germline V CDR1 and CDR2: LGHDT, YNNKEL (reference sequence). This CDR3 has 14 amino acids. Here the CDR3 DNA reads TGTGCCAGCAGTCAAACAGGGGAGCCAGATACGCAGTATTTT. It translates to CASSQTGEPDTQYF.

This chain links TRBV6-4 with TRBJ2-7, with a tentative D call TRBD2 (5 bases). Germline CDR1 reads MRHNA; CDR2 reads SNTAGT. V lost 4 bases to trimming and J lost 4 bases, with 11 bases between them. The CDR3 is 13 residues long. CDR3 in DNA: TGTGCCAGCAGTGCCTCTGAGGGTTACGAGCAGTACTTC. Translating gives CASSASEGYEQYF.

The V call is TRBV19, the J call TRBJ1-2; 8 bases line up with TRBD1. CDR3 length: 12 residues. Trimming at V came to 9 bases and at J to 10 bases, leaving 10 bases not matched to a gene. Per germline, CDR1 LNHDA and CDR2 SQIVND (reference sequence). CDR3 sequence: CASKDRDYDYTF. The CDR3 nucleotides are TGTGCCAGCAAGGACAGGGATTACGACTACACCTTC.

The V and J genes are TRBV25-1 and TRBJ2-1, with 12 bases that match TRBD2. Germline values: CDR1 MGHDK, CDR2 SYGVNS. V lost 4 bases to trimming and J lost 7 bases; unmatched junction nucleotides: 8. This CDR3 has 16 residues. CDR3 nucleotides: TGTGCCAGCAGTGTTCGACTAGCGGGAGTAGGTAATGAGCAGTTCTTC. This codes for CASSVRLAGVGNEQFF.

The chain couples TRBV28 to TRBJ2-7; 8 bases agree with TRBD1. Germline CDR1 reads MDHEN; CDR2 reads SYDVKM. The ends lost 4 bases at V and 2 bases at J; junction bases unmatched: 10. The CDR3 has 16 amino acids. CDR3 coding DNA: TGTGCCAGCAGTTCGCCGACAGGGGCTAAAACCTACGAGCAGTACTTC. Protein product: CASSSPTGAKTYEQYF.

This chain joins TRBV30 and TRBJ1-1; 7 bases are shared with TRBD1. J was trimmed by 1 base and V by 4 bases; bases with no gene match: 6. The germline V gene encodes CDR1 GTSNPN and CDR2 SVGIG (reference sequence). This CDR3 spans 14 amino acids. This chain's CDR3 is CAWTEYRGNTEAFF. The CDR3 DNA sequence: TGTGCCTGGACCGAATACAGGGGGAACACTGAAGCTTTCTTT.

The gene calls are TRBV3-1 (or the pseudogene TRBV3-2) and TRBJ2-7; TRBD1 aligns across 7 bases. Germline values: CDR1 LGHDT, CDR2 YNNKEL (reference sequence). The V and J ends lost 4 bases and 4 bases, in that order; junction bases with no gene match: 13. This CDR3 spans 16 amino acids. Here the CDR3 reads CASSRFGDSRNYEQYF. DNA for the CDR3: TGTGCCAGCAGCCGGTTCGGGGACAGCAGGAATTACGAGCAGTACTTC.

The chain combines TRBV29-1 with TRBJ2-1, with D possibly matching TRBD1 (5 bases). Trimming cost V 3 bases and J 3 bases, with 9 bases left between them. Germline assignment: CDR1 SQVTM and CDR2 ANQGSEA. This CDR3 has 13 residues. CDR3 nucleotide sequence: TGCAGCGTTGACAGGGAATACTACAATGAGCAGTTCTTC. This codes for CSVDREYYNEQFF.

The chain uses TRBV7-3 and TRBJ2-1; D might be TRBD2 (5 bases). Germline V CDR1 and CDR2: SGHTA, FQGTGA. This CDR3 is 12 amino acids long. V lost 5 bases, J lost 9 bases, and 11 bases lay in between. The CDR3 bases are TGTGCCAGCAGCCCGCGAGGAGGTGAGCAGTTCTTC. It yields the protein CASSPRGGEQFF.

This rearrangement joins TRBV19 to TRBJ1-4, with 8 bases identical to TRBD1. The CDR3 is 16 amino acids. V gave up 5 bases and J gave up 5 bases; unmatched junction bases: 10. Per germline, CDR1 LNHDA and CDR2 SQIVND (reference sequence). The chain's CDR3 is CASSPNPRQGNEKLFF. CDR3 coding DNA: TGTGCCAGTAGTCCCAACCCTCGACAGGGGAATGAAAAACTGTTTTTT.